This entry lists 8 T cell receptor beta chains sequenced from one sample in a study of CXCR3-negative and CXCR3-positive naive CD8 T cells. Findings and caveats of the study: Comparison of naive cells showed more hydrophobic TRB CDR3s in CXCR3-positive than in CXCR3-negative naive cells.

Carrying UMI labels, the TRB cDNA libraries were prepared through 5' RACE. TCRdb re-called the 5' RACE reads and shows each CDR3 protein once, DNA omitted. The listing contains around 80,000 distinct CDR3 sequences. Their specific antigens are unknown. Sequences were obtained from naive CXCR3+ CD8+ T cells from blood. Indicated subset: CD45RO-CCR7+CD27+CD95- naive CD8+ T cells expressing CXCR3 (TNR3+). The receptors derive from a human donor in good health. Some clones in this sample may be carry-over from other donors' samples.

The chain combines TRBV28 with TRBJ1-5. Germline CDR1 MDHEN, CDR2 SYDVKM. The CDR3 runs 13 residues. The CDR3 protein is CASSLFGNQPQHF.

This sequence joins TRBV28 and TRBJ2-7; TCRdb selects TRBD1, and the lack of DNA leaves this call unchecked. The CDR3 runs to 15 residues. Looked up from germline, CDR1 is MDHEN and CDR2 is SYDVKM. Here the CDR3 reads CASSLGDRGYSEQYF. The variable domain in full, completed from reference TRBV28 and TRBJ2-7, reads DVKVTQSSRYLVKRTGEKVFLECVQDMDHENMFWYRQDPGLGLRLIYFSYDVKMKEKGDIPEGYSVSREKKERFSLILESASTNQTSMYLCASSLGDRGYSEQYFGPGTRLTVT.

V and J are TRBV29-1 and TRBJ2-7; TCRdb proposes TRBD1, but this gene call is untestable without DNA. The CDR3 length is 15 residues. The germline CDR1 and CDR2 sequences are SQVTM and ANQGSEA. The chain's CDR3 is CSVEGGTSSSYEQYF.

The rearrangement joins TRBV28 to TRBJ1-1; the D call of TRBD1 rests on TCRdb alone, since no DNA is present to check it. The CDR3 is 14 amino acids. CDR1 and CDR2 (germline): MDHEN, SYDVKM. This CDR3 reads CASSVTGTGTEAFF. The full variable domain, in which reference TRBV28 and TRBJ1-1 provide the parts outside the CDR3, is DVKVTQSSRYLVKRTGEKVFLECVQDMDHENMFWYRQDPGLGLRLIYFSYDVKMKEKGDIPEGYSVSREKKERFSLILESASTNQTSMYLCASSVTGTGTEAFFGQGTRLTVV.

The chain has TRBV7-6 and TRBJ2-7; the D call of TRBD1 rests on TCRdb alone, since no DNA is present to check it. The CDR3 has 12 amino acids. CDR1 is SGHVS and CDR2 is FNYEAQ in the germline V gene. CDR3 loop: CASSPGSGEQYF.

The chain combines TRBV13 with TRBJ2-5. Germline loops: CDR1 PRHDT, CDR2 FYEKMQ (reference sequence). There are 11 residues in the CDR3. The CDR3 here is CASSLAETQYF.

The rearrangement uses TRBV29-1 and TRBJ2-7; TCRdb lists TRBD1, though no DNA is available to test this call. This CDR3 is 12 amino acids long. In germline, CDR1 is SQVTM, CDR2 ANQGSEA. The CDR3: CSASLQGHEQYF.

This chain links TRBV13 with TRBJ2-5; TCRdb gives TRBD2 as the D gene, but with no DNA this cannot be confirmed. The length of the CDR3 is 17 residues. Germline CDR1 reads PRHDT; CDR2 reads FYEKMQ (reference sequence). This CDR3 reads CASSSLRDLRAQETQYF.